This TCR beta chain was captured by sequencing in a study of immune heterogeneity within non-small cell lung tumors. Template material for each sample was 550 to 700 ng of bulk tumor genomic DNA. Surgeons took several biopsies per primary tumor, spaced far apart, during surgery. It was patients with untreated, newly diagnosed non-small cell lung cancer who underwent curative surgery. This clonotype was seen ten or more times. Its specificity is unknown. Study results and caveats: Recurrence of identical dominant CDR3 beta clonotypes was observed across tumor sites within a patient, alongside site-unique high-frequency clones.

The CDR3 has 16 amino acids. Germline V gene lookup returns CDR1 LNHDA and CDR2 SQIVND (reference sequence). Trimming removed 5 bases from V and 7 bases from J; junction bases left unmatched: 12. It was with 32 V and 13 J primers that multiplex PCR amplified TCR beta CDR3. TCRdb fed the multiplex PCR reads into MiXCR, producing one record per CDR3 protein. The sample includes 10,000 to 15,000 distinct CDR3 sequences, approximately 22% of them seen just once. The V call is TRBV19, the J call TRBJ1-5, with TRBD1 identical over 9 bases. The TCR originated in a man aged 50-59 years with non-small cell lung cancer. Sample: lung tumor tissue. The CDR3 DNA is TGTGCCAGTAGTCTATCGGGACAGGGTTTAGAACAGCCCCAGCATTTT. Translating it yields CASSLSGQGLEQPQHF.